Detailed here is one T cell receptor beta chain. Its antigen is as yet unknown. The PCR made use of 60 Vbeta and 13 Jbeta primers. Clones were sequenced by immunoSEQ multiplex PCR, and TCRdb holds only the in-frame ones, with some missing. The sample has around 30,000 clones; around nine tenths are singletons. V dropped 0 bases and J dropped 0 bases, with 7 bases sitting between them. The CDR3 extends over 15 amino acids. Germline loops: CDR1 SGHRS, CDR2 YFSETQ. These data are taken from a study of cytomegalovirus exposure and HLA in healthy donors. General study points: According to a later analysis, most TCR beta chains associated with CMV appeared HLA-restricted. Data from an earlier analysis indicated that most TCR beta V segments were productive either about 90% or about 30% of the time. The dataset shows that most TCR sequences were rare, while some public TCRs occurred in many donors.

Sequenced material: PBMCs. The chain links TRBV5-1 to TRBJ2-1; D possibly corresponds to TRBD1 (5 bases). This sequence originates from a boy aged 5-17 years in good health and CMV-seronegative. The CDR3 loop reads CASSLEGYSYNEQFF. The CDR3 nucleotides read TGCGCCAGCAGCTTGGAGGGGTACTCCTACAATGAGCAGTTCTTC.